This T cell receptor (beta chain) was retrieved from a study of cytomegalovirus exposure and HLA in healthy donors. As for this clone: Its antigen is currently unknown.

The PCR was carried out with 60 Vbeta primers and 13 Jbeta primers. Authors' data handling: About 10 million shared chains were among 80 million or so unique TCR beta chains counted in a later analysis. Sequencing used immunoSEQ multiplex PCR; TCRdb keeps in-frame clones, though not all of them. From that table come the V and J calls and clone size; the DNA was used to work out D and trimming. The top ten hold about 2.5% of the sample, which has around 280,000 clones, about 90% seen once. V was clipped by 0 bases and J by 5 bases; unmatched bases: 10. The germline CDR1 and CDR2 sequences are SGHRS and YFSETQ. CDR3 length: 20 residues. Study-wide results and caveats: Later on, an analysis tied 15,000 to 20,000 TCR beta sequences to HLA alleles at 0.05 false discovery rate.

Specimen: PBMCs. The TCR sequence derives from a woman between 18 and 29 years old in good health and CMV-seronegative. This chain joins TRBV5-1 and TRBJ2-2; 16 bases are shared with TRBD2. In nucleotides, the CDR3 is TGCGCCAGCAGCTTGGCTCTGGGACTAGCGGGGGGGCCCAGGACCGGGGAGCTGTTTTTT. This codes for CASSLALGLAGGPRTGELFF.